The 18 T cell receptor beta chains given below trace back to one sample, sequenced in a study of T cells in Graves' hyperthyroidism and ophthalmopathy. What was amplified from RNA transcripts were TCR beta CDR3 regions. HTBI primers were used for first-round RT-PCR of the TCR CDR3. TCRdb reanalysed the multiplex PCR reads using MiXCR and keeps one entry per CDR3 protein. The table includes about 210,000 distinct CDR3 sequences, approximately 17% detected once. The sequenced sample was blood. The receptors shown here come from a man aged 45 to 65 with Graves' hyperthyroidism.

The CDR3 DNA sequence: TGTGCCAGCAGTTCCCTACAGGAACTAGCCAAAAACATTCAGTACTTC. It specifies CASSSLQELAKNIQYF. The rearrangement uses TRBV6-5 and TRBJ2-4; D might be TRBD1 (5 bases). The CDR3 is made up of 16 amino acids. Germline V lookup: CDR1 MNHEY, CDR2 SVGAGI. Trimming removed 4 bases from V and 0 bases from J, with 13 bases in between.

The sample holds many counts of this clonotype. This chain connects TRBV3-1 to TRBJ1-5; a weak D match, TRBD1 (6 bases). The CDR3 contains 16 residues. Trimming removed 0 bases from V and 6 bases from J, with 15 bases in between. The germline V gene encodes CDR1 LGHDT and CDR2 YNNKEL (reference sequence). The CDR3 region has the DNA TGTGCCAGCAGCCAAGACGGAGGGGGGGCGGGTCAGCCCCAGCATTTT. Encoded protein: CASSQDGGGAGQPQHF.

V gene TRBV27 combines with J gene TRBJ1-3; D is undetermined. V lost 9 bases to trimming and J lost 4 bases, with 10 bases between them. The CDR3 contains 12 residues. Germline CDR1 reads MNHEY; CDR2 reads SMNVEV (reference sequence). The CDR3, as DNA: TGTGCCAGTCTGGAGTTCGGAAACACCATATATTTT. Translating gives CASLEFGNTIYF.

This chain connects TRBV6-5 to TRBJ2-7; 7 nucleotides align to TRBD1. V lost 2 bases and J lost 2; bases outside the gene matches: 6. This CDR3 comprises 15 residues. Germline V lookup: CDR1 MNHEY, CDR2 SVGAGI. The CDR3 region is CASSYIYRGPYEQYF. CDR3 nucleotides: TGTGCCAGCAGTTACATATACAGGGGCCCCTACGAGCAGTACTTC.

Many counts were recorded for this clonotype. V and J are TRBV28 and TRBJ1-5; D unclear. CDR1 is MDHEN and CDR2 is SYDVKM in the germline V gene. V was trimmed by 0 bases and J by 4 bases, leaving 19 bases between them. CDR3 size: 18 residues. The CDR3 loop reads CASSLWGVRQGQNQPQHF. As DNA, the CDR3 is TGTGCCAGCAGTTTATGGGGAGTTCGGCAAGGGCAAAATCAGCCCCAGCATTTT.

This clonotype was seen ten or more times. The chain combines TRBV5-5 with TRBJ1-5; D not certain. Per germline, CDR1 SGHKS and CDR2 YYEKEE (reference sequence). CDR3 length: 14 residues. Trimming removed 2 bases at V and 1 base at J, with 7 bases between. CDR3 residues: CASSFYESNQPQHF. Here the CDR3 DNA reads TGTGCCAGCAGCTTTTATGAAAGCAATCAGCCCCAGCATTTT.

This clonotype showed up many times. The chain carries TRBV11-2 and TRBJ2-5; D perhaps matches TRBD1 (5 bases). The V end was cut by 2 bases, the J end by 1 base, with 14 bases between. Germline values: CDR1 SGHAT, CDR2 FQNNGV. The CDR3 length is 16 residues. The CDR3 sequence: CASSLRQLGIQETQYF. CDR3 DNA: TGTGCCAGCAGCTTACGACAGCTCGGAATCCAAGAGACCCAGTACTTC.

This clonotype was seen repeatedly, ten times or more. This chain joins TRBV20-1 and TRBJ2-1, with D unresolved. This CDR3 has 14 residues. The V gene's germline CDR1 is DFQATT and CDR2 SNEGSKA (reference sequence). V shed 5 bases and J shed 4 bases, with 15 bases lying between them. The CDR3 nucleotides are TGCAGTGCTGACAAAACGGGCCCTTACAATGAGCAGTTCTTC. This encodes CSADKTGPYNEQFF.

This rearrangement joins TRBV5-1 to TRBJ1-4; no clear D gene. Trimming cost V 5 bases and J 4 bases, with 12 bases left between them. The CDR3 totals 14 residues. The germline V gene encodes CDR1 SGHRS and CDR2 YFSETQ. In DNA form, the CDR3 reads TGCGCCAGCAGTTCTAGGACTCATAATGAAAAACTGTTTTTT. Its protein product is CASSSRTHNEKLFF.

The sample holds one count of this clonotype. This rearrangement joins TRBV3-1 to TRBJ2-3; 7 nucleotides line up with TRBD1. V gave up 1 base and J gave up 0 bases; unmatched junction bases: 13. The V gene's germline CDR1 is LGHDT and CDR2 YNNKEL (reference sequence). There are 19 residues in the CDR3. The CDR3 DNA is TGTGCCAGCAGCCAAGCTCCGCCATTTGGGACAGACAGCACAGATACGCAGTATTTT. It codes for CASSQAPPFGTDSTDTQYF.

This clonotype showed up many times. The chain carries TRBV6-5 and TRBJ2-1, with 10 bases identical to TRBD2. The V and J ends lost 0 bases and 3 bases, in that order; junction bases with no gene match: 5. CDR1 and CDR2 from the germline V gene are MNHEY and SVGAGI. This CDR3 spans 17 amino acids. The CDR3 DNA reads TGTGCCAGCAGTTACTCGCCCCTAGCGGGAGTCTACAATGAGCAGTTCTTC. Translating gives CASSYSPLAGVYNEQFF.

This clonotype has at least ten counts. The V gene is TRBV4-2, the J gene TRBJ2-3; tentative D call: TRBD2 (5 bases). The germline V gene encodes CDR1 LGHNA and CDR2 YNFKEQ. The V end lost 1 base, the J end lost 4 bases, and 15 bases lay between the germline ends. CDR3 size: 16 residues. The CDR3 protein is CASSQVRGQFSDTQYF. DNA of the CDR3: TGTGCCAGCAGCCAAGTCCGGGGTCAGTTCTCAGATACGCAGTATTTT.

This clonotype was detected ten times or more. J is TRBJ1-6 and V is TRBV5-5; no reliable D call. V lost 3 bases to trimming and J lost 8 bases, with 12 bases between them. The length of the CDR3 is 14 residues. CDR1 is SGHKS, CDR2 YYEKEE, per germline (reference sequence). The CDR3 sequence is CASSSLQEDSPLHF. The CDR3 region has the DNA TGTGCCAGCAGCTCTCTTCAAGAGGATTCACCCCTCCACTTT.

This clonotype was observed a handful of times. The chain employs TRBV19 and TRBJ2-7; no clear D gene. The CDR3 extends over 13 amino acids. Germline values: CDR1 LNHDA, CDR2 SQIVND (reference sequence). Trimming removed 5 bases at V and 6 bases at J, with 14 bases between. The CDR3 DNA reads as TGTGCCAGTAGTCTAAAGGGTTTCGCCGAGCAGTACTTC. This gives the protein CASSLKGFAEQYF.

This chain uses TRBV3-1 with TRBJ2-7, with D unresolved. CDR1 is LGHDT and CDR2 is YNNKEL in the germline V gene (reference sequence). This CDR3 region has 14 residues. V was shortened by 6 bases and J by 1 base, with 13 bases between the two germline ends. This CDR3 reads CASSDRSLSYEQYF. The CDR3 nucleotides read TGTGCCAGCAGTGACCGGAGTCTATCCTACGAGCAGTACTTC.

The rearrangement joins TRBV6-1 to TRBJ1-4, with D hard to call. The V and J ends lost 6 bases and 3 bases respectively, with 11 bases between them. The germline CDR1 and CDR2 sequences are MNHNS and SASEGT. The CDR3 length is 14 residues. The CDR3 DNA reads TGTGCCAGCAGGGGCCGGGCCCCTAATGAAAAACTGTTTTTT. Amino acid sequence: CASRGRAPNEKLFF.

This clonotype showed up just a few times. This chain uses TRBV2 with TRBJ1-2; 12 bases fit TRBD1. The V gene end was trimmed by 2 bases and the J gene end by 7 bases; junction bases not matched to a gene: 8. CDR1 is SNHLY, CDR2 FYNNEI, per germline. The CDR3 totals 16 residues. CDR3 amino acids: CASSESLGQGAFGYTF. The CDR3 region has the DNA TGTGCCAGCAGTGAATCTTTGGGACAGGGGGCGTTTGGCTACACCTTC.

This clonotype was seen only a few times. The rearrangement joins TRBV6-4 to TRBJ2-7; 7 bases map to TRBD2. In germline, CDR1 is MRHNA, CDR2 SNTAGT. The CDR3 runs to 12 residues. CDR3 loop: CALGGDCYEQYF. CDR3 DNA: TGTGCTCTGGGGGGGGATTGCTACGAGCAGTACTTC.